The 25 T cell receptor beta chains below all came from one sample that was sequenced in a study of T cell changes during pregnancy in multiple sclerosis. Libraries were prepared by immunoSEQ multiplex PCR; TCRdb keeps only in-frame clonotypes and omits some of them. The sample has about 97,000 clones, just over 90% seen once. This sample comprised peripheral blood, obtained in the second trimester of pregnancy. The receptors here all came from a female donor in good health, enrolled as a control in a pregnancy study.

As regards this clone: Mismatch with germline at one junction end may stem from a read error. This sequence joins TRBV7-7 and TRBJ2-3; TRBD2 matches at 8 bases. CDR1 and CDR2 (germline): SSHAT, FNYEAQ (reference sequence). The CDR3 extends over 16 amino acids. The CDR3 loop reads CASSFGASGSTDTQYF. CDR3 DNA sequence: TGTGCTAGCAGCTTTGGGGCTAGCGGGAGCACAGATACGCAGTATTTT.

The chain links TRBV4-2 to TRBJ1-6; no firm D call. CDR1 is LGHNA, CDR2 YNFKEQ, per germline. This CDR3 spans 15 amino acids. The V and J ends lost 1 base and 4 bases respectively, with 8 bases between them. The CDR3 bases are TGTGCCAGCAGCCAAGTTGGGCAGTATAATTCACCCCTCCACTTT. As protein: CASSQVGQYNSPLHF.

In the case of this clone: The same CDR3 is also encoded by other DNA sequences in this sample. This sequence joins TRBV27 and TRBJ1-1; the match to TRBD1 covers 7 bases. The CDR3 is 14 amino acids. CDR1 and CDR2 from the germline V gene are MNHEY and SMNVEV (reference sequence). Germline trimming cut 3 bases from V and 4 bases from J; bases unmatched to any gene: 5. The CDR3 here is CASSFRQGGTEAFF. The CDR3 DNA sequence: TGTGCCAGCAGTTTTCGACAGGGAGGCACTGAAGCTTTCTTT.

The chain recombines TRBV28 with TRBJ2-7; 10 nucleotides match TRBD1. The CDR3 consists of 18 residues. Germline V CDR1 and CDR2: MDHEN, SYDVKM. V gave up 6 bases and J gave up 0 bases; unmatched junction bases: 14. CDR3 in DNA: TGTGCCAGCAGCACAGGTCCCGGGACAGGGGTTAACTCCTACGAGCAGTACTTC. Its translation is CASSTGPGTGVNSYEQYF.

The sample holds one count of this clone. The chain recombines TRBV19 with TRBJ1-1; D is uncertain. This CDR3 is 14 amino acids long. Per germline, CDR1 LNHDA and CDR2 SQIVND (reference sequence). Trimming stripped 5 bases from V and 3 bases from J, with 13 bases between. CDR3: CASSSPSGYTEAFF. In DNA form, the CDR3 reads TGTGCCAGTAGTTCTCCTTCGGGGTACACTGAAGCTTTCTTT.

V gene TRBV4-1 combines with J gene TRBJ1-4; D perhaps matches TRBD1 (6 bases). The germline V gene encodes CDR1 MGHRA and CDR2 YSYEKL. This CDR3 comprises 15 residues. Trimming stripped 3 bases from V and 7 bases from J, with 15 bases between. CDR3 sequence reads: CASSHPAGAGEKLFF. CDR3 coding DNA: TGCGCCAGCAGCCACCCCGCGGGGGCGGGTGAAAAACTGTTTTTT.

This rearrangement joins TRBV4-1 to TRBJ2-2; 7 nucleotides agree with TRBD2. Germline CDR1 and CDR2: MGHRA and YSYEKL. J was trimmed by 0 bases and V by 2 bases; bases with no gene match: 6. CDR3 size: 17 residues. The CDR3 is CASSQSPSGANTGELFF. DNA for the CDR3: TGCGCCAGCAGCCAATCTCCCAGCGGGGCGAACACCGGGGAGCTGTTTTTT.

The chain combines TRBV5-1 with TRBJ1-2; tentative D call: TRBD1 (5 bases). This CDR3 contains 17 residues. CDR1 and CDR2 from the germline V gene are SGHRS and YFSETQ. Deletions cut 4 bases from V and 4 bases from J, with 23 bases between. The CDR3: CASSPGGVESVAYGYTF. The CDR3 DNA sequence: TGCGCCAGCAGCCCGGGGGGAGTGGAATCTGTTGCCTATGGCTACACCTTC.

The gene calls are TRBV18 and TRBJ2-7, with no clear D. Germline-derived CDR1 and CDR2 are KGHSH and LQKENI. CDR3 length: 13 residues. V lost 0 bases and J lost 4, with 7 bases in between. CDR3 DNA: TGTGCCAGCTCACCACCGTCACTTTACGAGCAGTACTTC. It yields the protein CASSPPSLYEQYF.

The chain links TRBV30 to TRBJ1-2, with a possible D match to TRBD1 (6 bases). Germline CDR1 is GTSNPN and CDR2 is SVGIG (reference sequence). The CDR3 is 13 residues long. The ends were cut back, 8 bases at V and 8 bases at J, with 21 bases in the middle. The CDR3 is CAKAGQGIGGYTF. CDR3 DNA: TGTGCCAAAGCGGGGCAGGGGATTGGAGGCTACACCTTC.

The chain recombines TRBV28 with TRBJ2-7; the match to TRBD2 covers 8 bases. The ends lost 6 bases at V and 4 bases at J; junction bases unmatched: 11. Germline V CDR1 and CDR2: MDHEN, SYDVKM. The CDR3 is made up of 15 amino acids. CDR3 sequence: CASRGLAGTGYEQYF. The CDR3 DNA is TGTGCCAGCAGGGGGTTAGCGGGAACCGGATACGAGCAGTACTTC.

The chain employs TRBV28 and TRBJ1-1; D is undetermined. CDR1 is MDHEN, CDR2 SYDVKM, per germline. V was pared by 2 bases and J by 0 bases, with 13 bases between. This CDR3 spans 16 amino acids. In DNA, the CDR3 is TGTGCCAGCAGTTTACTCAGGTCCCGCATGAACACTGAAGCTTTCTTT. Encoded protein: CASSLLRSRMNTEAFF. The whole variable domain, filled in from reference TRBV28 and TRBJ1-1, reads DVKVTQSSRYLVKRTGEKVFLECVQDMDHENMFWYRQDPGLGLRLIYFSYDVKMKEKGDIPEGYSVSREKKERFSLILESASTNQTSMYLCASSLLRSRMNTEAFFGQGTRLTVV.

The chain is built from TRBV18 and TRBJ2-4, with 8 bases fitting TRBD2. There are 15 residues in the CDR3. Looked up from germline, CDR1 is KGHSH and CDR2 is LQKENI. The V and J ends lost 6 bases and 4 bases, in that order; junction bases with no gene match: 8. This chain's CDR3 is CASSTSRGGKNIQYF. The CDR3 nucleotides are TGTGCCAGCTCGACTTCCCGGGGGGGAAAAAACATTCAGTACTTC.

This chain links TRBV18 with TRBJ2-5; D is unclear. Between the trimmed V and J ends, which lost 6 bases and 4 bases, there was a span of 15 bases. This CDR3 is 14 amino acids long. Germline-derived CDR1 and CDR2 are KGHSH and LQKENI. The CDR3 region is CASSLSGRRETQYF. CDR3 in DNA: TGTGCCAGCTCCCTCTCAGGAAGGCGAGAGACCCAGTACTTC.

This chain uses TRBV6-5 with TRBJ1-3, with D possibly TRBD1 on 5 matching bases. The CDR3 spans 14 residues. Trimming removed 4 bases at V and 4 bases at J, with 11 bases between. Germline-derived CDR1 and CDR2 are MNHEY and SVGAGI. CDR3 sequence reads: CASSWRGFGNTIYF. In nucleotides, the CDR3 is TGTGCCAGCAGTTGGAGGGGATTCGGAAACACCATATATTTT.

This chain connects TRBV2 to TRBJ2-1; 9 bases line up with TRBD1. J gave up 7 bases and V 6 bases, and 10 bases lay outside the gene matches. The CDR3 covers 15 residues. In germline, CDR1 is SNHLY, CDR2 FYNNEI. DNA for the CDR3: TGTGCCAGCAGGCCGGGACAGGGTATTGGAAATGAGCAGTTCTTC. Its translation: CASRPGQGIGNEQFF.

The chain joins TRBV19 to TRBJ2-1; perhaps TRBD2 as D (6 bases). Trimming stripped 6 bases from V and 7 bases from J, with 22 bases between. Germline V CDR1 and CDR2: LNHDA, SQIVND (reference sequence). CDR3 length: 16 amino acids. In nucleotides, the CDR3 is TGTGCCAGTAGAAGTATTAGCGGATTACATGAGAATGAGCAGTTCTTC. Translated, it gives CASRSISGLHENEQFF.

V usage is TRBV9 and J usage is TRBJ2-1; unclear D gene. CDR1 is SGDLS and CDR2 is YYNGEE in the germline V gene. With 3 bases removed from V and 4 bases from J, the gap between germline ends came to 5 bases. This CDR3 comprises 12 residues. The CDR3 DNA is TGTGCCAGCAGCGCTTATTACAATGAGCAGTTCTTC. Translation gives CASSAYYNEQFF. Full variable domain (remainder filled in from reference TRBV9 and TRBJ2-1): DSGVTQTPKHLITATGQRVTLRCSPRSGDLSVYWYQQSLDQGLQFLIQYYNGEERAKGNILERFSAQQFPDLHSELNLSSLELGDSALYFCASSAYYNEQFFGPGTRLTVL.

The chain couples TRBV9 to TRBJ2-1; weak D call: TRBD2 (5 bases). The CDR3 covers 12 residues. V lost 0 bases and J lost 9, with 7 bases in between. The V gene's germline CDR1 is SGDLS and CDR2 YYNGEE. In nucleotides, the CDR3 is TGTGCCAGCAGCGTAGATGAGGGTGAGCAGTTCTTC. Translation: CASSVDEGEQFF.

This chain uses TRBV7-6 with TRBJ2-7; D may be TRBD2 (6 bases). Germline V gene lookup returns CDR1 SGHVS and CDR2 FNYEAQ. Trimming removed 5 bases at V and 0 bases at J, with 17 bases between. The CDR3 length is 16 residues. This CDR3 reads CASSPGSGHSSYEQYF. DNA of the CDR3: TGTGCCAGCAGCCCCGGTAGCGGCCACAGCTCCTACGAGCAGTACTTC.

The J gene is TRBJ1-6, the V gene TRBV6-5; TRBD1 matches 7 bases. CDR1 MNHEY and CDR2 SVGAGI come from the germline V gene. The CDR3 loop spans 13 amino acids. The junction had 6 bases not matched to a gene; V was cut back by 6 bases and J by 10 bases. The chain's CDR3 is CASRRTGGSPLHF. CDR3 DNA sequence: TGTGCCAGCAGACGGACAGGAGGCTCACCCCTCCACTTT.

This rearrangement joins TRBV29-1 to TRBJ1-1; a weak D match, TRBD1 (6 bases). CDR3 length: 11 amino acids. Trimming removed 6 bases at V and 6 bases at J, with 11 bases between. The germline V gene encodes CDR1 SQVTM and CDR2 ANQGSEA. For the CDR3, the DNA is TGCAGCGTGGCTGGGACATCTGAAGCTTTCTTT. Protein product: CSVAGTSEAFF.

Written as DNA, the CDR3 is TGTGCCAGTAGTGTTACGGGACAGGGCAACACTGAAGCTTTCTTT. It codes for CASSVTGQGNTEAFF. The chain carries TRBV19 and TRBJ1-1; 9 positions agree with TRBD1. After removal of 5 bases from V and 2 bases from J, the junction contained 6 bases not matched to a gene. Germline CDR1 is LNHDA and CDR2 is SQIVND (reference sequence). The CDR3 loop spans 15 amino acids.

V and J are TRBV28 and TRBJ1-1; 10 nucleotides align to TRBD1. This CDR3 has 15 amino acids. Germline CDR1 and CDR2: MDHEN and SYDVKM. J lost 5 bases, V lost 0 bases, and 3 bases had no gene match. CDR3 sequence reads: CASSLWTGGRTEAFF. As DNA, the CDR3 is TGTGCCAGCAGTTTATGGACAGGGGGCCGGACTGAAGCTTTCTTT. The full variable domain, completed using reference TRBV28 and TRBJ1-1, is DVKVTQSSRYLVKRTGEKVFLECVQDMDHENMFWYRQDPGLGLRLIYFSYDVKMKEKGDIPEGYSVSREKKERFSLILESASTNQTSMYLCASSLWTGGRTEAFFGQGTRLTVV.

The chain has TRBV4-1 and TRBJ2-7; the D is unclear. Germline V CDR1 and CDR2: MGHRA, YSYEKL. The ends were cut back, 0 bases at V and 1 base at J, with 10 bases in the middle. CDR3 size: 15 residues. CDR3 residues: CASSQDITASYEQYF. CDR3 in DNA: TGCGCCAGCAGCCAAGACATAACAGCTTCCTACGAGCAGTACTTC.